These 18 T cell receptor beta chains were sequenced from one sample in a study of cytomegalovirus exposure and HLA in healthy donors. TCRdb's copy holds only in-frame clones and misses some; the assay was immunoSEQ multiplex PCR. The profile shows 120,000 to 150,000 clones, about nine tenths of them singletons. The sequencing input was PBMCs. All receptors derive from a young man in good health and CMV-seropositive.

The gene calls are TRBV5-6 and TRBJ2-1; tentatively, D is TRBD2 (6 bases). The CDR3 length is 14 residues. Germline V gives CDR1 SGHDT, CDR2 YYEEEE. With 2 bases removed from V and 3 bases from J, the gap between germline ends came to 9 bases. The CDR3 DNA sequence: TGTGCCAGCAGCTTCCGGACTAACTACAATGAGCAGTTCTTC. It specifies CASSFRTNYNEQFF.

This clone is a singleton in its sample. The chain couples TRBV20-1 to TRBJ1-5; TRBD1 might be the D (5 bases). The CDR3 totals 11 residues. Germline V gene data show CDR1 as DFQATT and CDR2 as SNEGSKA (reference sequence). The germline V and J ends were trimmed by 2 bases and 7 bases, with 6 bases remaining between them. Here the CDR3 reads CSARRGQPQHF. In DNA form, the CDR3 reads TGCAGTGCTAGAAGGGGACAGCCCCAGCATTTT.

The chain combines TRBV27 with TRBJ2-4; 7 bases fit TRBD1. The germline V gene encodes CDR1 MNHEY and CDR2 SMNVEV (reference sequence). This CDR3 has 18 residues. The V segment lost 8 bases and the J segment 1 base; nucleotides outside the gene matches: 17. The chain's CDR3 is CASRITFRGRAAKNIQYF. The DNA for the CDR3 is TGTGCCAGCCGTATTACCTTTAGGGGGCGGGCGGCCAAAAACATTCAGTACTTC.

CDR3 region: CASSIGRGPYEQYF. DNA of the CDR3: TGTGCCAGTAGTATAGGGAGGGGACCCTACGAGCAGTACTTC. The gene calls are TRBV19 and TRBJ2-7; D might be TRBD2 (6 bases). The CDR3 totals 14 residues. V was cut by 1 base and J by 2 bases, with 9 bases left in between. The germline gives CDR1 LNHDA, CDR2 SQIVND (reference sequence).

V gene TRBV19 combines with J gene TRBJ2-3; a weak D match, TRBD2 (5 bases). Germline V lookup: CDR1 LNHDA, CDR2 SQIVND (reference sequence). The length of the CDR3 is 13 residues. V was clipped by 1 base and J by 5 bases, with 7 bases between them. The CDR3 coding sequence is TGTGCCAGTAGTATAGGAGGAGGAGATACGCAGTATTTT. Amino acid sequence: CASSIGGGDTQYF.

In its sample, this clone was seen once. This sequence joins TRBV4-1 and TRBJ2-1; no firm D call. Germline values: CDR1 MGHRA, CDR2 YSYEKL. Between the trimmed V and J ends, which lost 3 bases and 5 bases, there was a span of 5 bases. The length of the CDR3 is 12 residues. DNA of the CDR3: TGCGCCAGCAGCCATCTTGACAATGAGCAGTTCTTC. Translation gives CASSHLDNEQFF.

This clone occurred once. CDR3 DNA: TGTGCCAGCAGCCAGGGGGGACAGGGGAACTACAATGAGCAGTTCTTC. Its protein is CASSQGGQGNYNEQFF. This chain connects TRBV11-3 to TRBJ2-1; 10 nucleotides agree with TRBD1. This CDR3 comprises 16 residues. The V and J ends lost 5 bases and 3 bases, in that order; junction bases with no gene match: 7. Germline V CDR1 and CDR2: SGHNT, YENEEA. Looking up the rest from reference TRBV11-3 and TRBJ2-1 gives the full variable domain: EAGVVQSPRYKIIEKKQPVAFWCNPISGHNTLYWYLQNLGQGPELLIRYENEEAVDDSQLPKDRFSAERLKGVDSTLKIQPAELGDSAVYLCASSQGGQGNYNEQFFGPGTRLTVL.

The chain combines TRBV28 with TRBJ1-1; tentative D call: TRBD1 (6 bases). CDR3 size: 13 residues. Germline lookup yields CDR1 MDHEN and CDR2 SYDVKM. The V end was cut by 4 bases, the J end by 9 bases, with 15 bases between. In DNA form, the CDR3 reads TGTGCCAGCAGTTGGATAGGGGGTCCTCAAGCTTTCTTT. Translation gives CASSWIGGPQAFF.

The V and J genes are TRBV5-8 and TRBJ2-7, with 7 bases aligning to TRBD2. Per the germline V gene, CDR1 is SGHTS and CDR2 is YDEGEE. The CDR3 has 14 amino acids. V shed 3 bases and J 2 bases; nucleotides not matched to a gene: 5. This CDR3 reads CASSSGGKAYEQYF. For the CDR3, the DNA is TGTGCCAGCAGCTCCGGGGGGAAAGCCTACGAGCAGTACTTC.

The chain combines TRBV19 with TRBJ1-2; a weak D match, TRBD1 (5 bases). V was shortened by 3 bases and J by 8 bases, with 13 bases between the two germline ends. CDR1 LNHDA and CDR2 SQIVND come from the germline V gene (reference sequence). This CDR3 comprises 13 residues. CDR3 sequence reads: CASSMTPGHGYTF. The CDR3, as DNA: TGTGCCAGTAGTATGACCCCAGGGCACGGCTACACCTTC.

V is TRBV7-3 and J is TRBJ2-3, with D perhaps matching TRBD1 (5 bases). V lost 3 bases, J lost 1 base, and 11 bases lay in between. This CDR3 is built from 15 residues. In germline, CDR1 is SGHTA, CDR2 FQGTGA. CDR3 amino acids: CASSFVGAGTDTQYF. As DNA, the CDR3 is TGTGCCAGCAGCTTCGTAGGGGCGGGCACAGATACGCAGTATTTT.

The V and J genes are TRBV29-1 and TRBJ2-7; TRBD1 matches at 10 bases. The J segment lost 5 bases and the V segment lost 4 bases, leaving 5 bases of the junction unmatched. The CDR3 covers 13 residues. CDR1 and CDR2 from the germline V gene are SQVTM and ANQGSEA. The CDR3 nucleotides read TGCAGCGTTGGGCTGGGACAGGGGAACGAGCAGTACTTC. It is translated as CSVGLGQGNEQYF.

V and J are TRBV19 and TRBJ1-6; 8 bases agree with TRBD1. This CDR3 comprises 15 residues. Trimming removed 4 bases from V and 8 bases from J; junction bases left unmatched: 7. Germline V lookup: CDR1 LNHDA, CDR2 SQIVND (reference sequence). The CDR3 region is CASSNWQGADSPLHF. The DNA for the CDR3 is TGTGCCAGTAGTAACTGGCAGGGGGCCGATTCACCCCTCCACTTT.

The V and J genes are TRBV19 and TRBJ1-2, with 9 bases that match TRBD1. The CDR3 contains 16 residues. The germline gives CDR1 LNHDA, CDR2 SQIVND (reference sequence). The J segment lost 4 bases and the V segment lost 5 bases, leaving 11 bases of the junction unmatched. CDR3 sequence (DNA): TGTGCCAGTAGTTTCTTACAGGGGGCCGCGGGCTATGGCTACACCTTC. It yields the protein CASSFLQGAAGYGYTF.

This clone was seen only once. The rearrangement links TRBV9 to TRBJ1-6; maybe TRBD1 (6 bases). This CDR3 region has 15 residues. The germline V gene has CDR1 SGDLS and CDR2 YYNGEE. V lost 0 bases and J 7 bases, leaving 11 bases between the germline ends. This chain's CDR3 is CASSVGGHINSPLHF. In DNA form, the CDR3 reads TGTGCCAGCAGCGTAGGGGGGCATATCAATTCACCCCTCCACTTT.

The J gene is TRBJ2-7, the V gene TRBV19, with TRBD2 as a possible D gene (7 bases). Per the germline V gene, CDR1 is LNHDA and CDR2 is SQIVND (reference sequence). The CDR3 consists of 14 residues. Trimming shortened V by 6 bases and J by 4 bases, and 16 bases separated the two germline ends. The CDR3 here is CASSPGGRGYEQYF. The CDR3 nucleotides are TGTGCCAGTAGCCCGGGAGGCAGGGGTTACGAGCAGTACTTC.

CDR3 sequence (DNA): TGTGCCAGCAGTTCGGGACAGGTACAAGAGACCCAGTACTTC. This codes for CASSSGQVQETQYF. The chain couples TRBV27 to TRBJ2-5; 8 nucleotides align to TRBD1. Germline CDR1 MNHEY, CDR2 SMNVEV (reference sequence). Germline trimming cut 4 bases from V and 2 bases from J; bases unmatched to any gene: 3. CDR3 size: 14 residues.

The CDR3 region has the DNA TGTGCCAGCAGTTCAGACTGGGACTTCGATGAAAAACTGTTTTTT. Translated: CASSSDWDFDEKLFF. The genes are TRBV5-5 and TRBJ1-4; D might be TRBD1 (5 bases). Per germline, CDR1 SGHKS and CDR2 YYEKEE (reference sequence). V was clipped by 5 bases and J by 6 bases, with 17 bases between them. The CDR3 has 15 residues.